These T cell receptor beta chains were read from a single sample in a study of follicular helper T cells after annual influenza vaccination. Some clones are missing from TCRdb's copy, which holds only in-frame ones; the method was immunoSEQ multiplex PCR. Of roughly 14,000 clones listed, 80% to 90% are singletons. The sequenced sample was CXCR5- memory CD4+ T cells sorted from blood, obtained on the day of influenza vaccination. The receptors shown here come from an adult who received the influenza vaccine. CDR3s include the opening cysteine and the closing phenylalanine or tryptophan. D genes are given only for firm matches. Rows may omit the clone size; those that give it use once, few, many or a size class.

D | J | size | V | CDR3 | DNA
NA | TRBJ2-7 | NA | TRBV23-1 | CASNHRGLPEQYF | TGCGCCAGCAATCATCGGGGGTTACCCGAGCAGTACTTC
NA | TRBJ1-4 | NA | TRBV11-2 | CASSLETGVGKLFF | TGTGCCAGCAGCTTAGAGACAGGAGTGGGAAAACTGTTTTTT
NA | TRBJ1-5 | few | TRBV11-2 | CASSLSVNQPQHF | TGTGCCAGCAGCTTATCGGTTAATCAGCCCCAGCATTTT
TRBD1 | TRBJ1-3 | NA | TRBV27 | CASRMTGSTNTIYF | TGTGCCAGCAGGATGACAGGGAGTACAAACACCATATATTTT
NA | TRBJ2-3 | NA | TRBV7-2 | CASSLELGSLFRTDTQYF | TGTGCCAGCAGCTTAGAGTTGGGTAGCCTCTTTCGCACAGATACGCAGTATTTT
TRBD2 | TRBJ2-7 | few | TRBV6-6 | CASISLAGGLYEQYF | TGTGCCAGCATCTCTCTAGCGGGGGGACTGTACGAGCAGTACTTC
TRBD2 | TRBJ2-3 | few | TRBV5-1 | CASRSTSAGSDTQYF | TGCGCCAGCAGATCGACTAGCGCGGGTTCTGATACGCAGTATTTT
NA | TRBJ2-7 | NA | TRBV7-2 | CASRSLNQGGQYF | TGTGCCAGCAGATCACTGAACCAAGGGGGGCAGTACTTC
NA | TRBJ2-3 | NA | TRBV7-6 | CASSNPASESDTQYF | TGTGCCAGCAGCAACCCCGCTAGCGAATCGGATACGCAGTATTTT
NA | TRBJ1-5 | NA | TRBV10-3 | CATGQVSSGDQPQHF | TGTGCCACCGGGCAAGTAAGTTCGGGTGATCAGCCCCAGCATTTT
TRBD1 | TRBJ2-7 | NA | TRBV5-1 | CASSQTGGASYEQYF | TGCGCCAGCAGCCAGACAGGGGGCGCCTCCTACGAGCAGTACTTC
TRBD1 | TRBJ1-5 | few | TRBV27 | CASSSGQADSNQPQHF | TGTGCCAGCAGTTCGGGACAGGCCGATAGCAATCAGCCCCAGCATTTT
TRBD1 | TRBJ1-1 | NA | TRBV18 | CASSPISQGARVSTEAFF | TGTGCCAGCTCACCAATCTCCCAGGGGGCGCGGGTAAGCACTGAAGCTTTCTTT
NA | TRBJ1-2 | once | TRBV2 | CASSGDNYYGYTF | TGTGCCAGCAGTGGGGACAATTACTATGGCTACACCTTC
TRBD1 | TRBJ1-2 | NA | TRBV5-1 | CASSFIPTGDGYTF | TGCGCCAGCAGCTTTATCCCCACAGGGGATGGCTACACCTTC
NA | TRBJ1-4 | NA | TRBV28 | CASISQGSEKLFF | TGTGCCAGCATCAGCCAGGGGAGTGAAAAACTGTTTTTT
NA | TRBJ1-3 | NA | TRBV30 | CAWKFLQGFFGNTIYF | TGTGCCTGGAAATTTTTACAGGGTTTTTTTGGAAACACCATATATTTT
TRBD1 | TRBJ2-7 | NA | TRBV18 | CASSPLQGEYEQYF | TGTGCCAGCTCACCACTACAGGGGGAATACGAGCAGTACTTC
NA | TRBJ1-5 | NA | TRBV5-1 | CASSLGGGSNQPQHF | TGCGCCAGCAGCTTGGGAGGAGGTAGCAATCAGCCCCAGCATTTT
NA | TRBJ2-3 | once | TRBV7-2 | CASSLYWGTDTQYF | TGTGCCAGCAGCTTATATTGGGGCACAGATACGCAGTATTTT
NA | TRBJ2-7 | few | TRBV7-9 | CASSLDLRTRDYEQYF | TGTGCCAGCAGCTTAGATTTGCGGACCCGGGACTACGAGCAGTACTTC
NA | TRBJ1-5 | NA | TRBV19 | CASRRGSGNQPQHF | TGTGCCAGTAGGAGGGGGAGCGGCAATCAGCCCCAGCATTTT
TRBD2 | TRBJ2-3 | NA | TRBV7-3 | CASSSLAGGSRDTQYF | TGTGCCAGCAGCTCCCTAGCGGGGGGGAGCAGAGATACGCAGTATTTT
NA | TRBJ2-3 | NA | TRBV6-1 | CASSDRGFDTQYF | TGTGCCAGCAGTGATCGGGGTTTTGATACGCAGTATTTT
NA | TRBJ1-1 | NA | TRBV14 | CASSQDLGRVNTEAFF | TGTGCCAGCAGCCAAGATCTAGGCAGGGTAAACACTGAAGCTTTCTTT
NA | TRBJ2-5 | once | TRBV29-1 | CSVVWGGAQETQYF | TGCAGCGTTGTTTGGGGTGGGGCGCAAGAGACCCAGTACTTC
NA | TRBJ1-5 | NA | TRBV4-1 | CASSQGRGGLYSNQPQHF | TGCGCCAGCAGCCAGGGACGCGGGGGGCTCTATAGCAATCAGCCCCAGCATTTT
NA | TRBJ2-7 | NA | TRBV9 | CASSVASGDGSYEQYF | TGTGCCAGCAGCGTAGCTTCCGGGGACGGCTCCTACGAGCAGTACTTC
TRBD2 | TRBJ2-5 | NA | TRBV4-1 | CASSQLGLPQETQYF | TGCGCCAGCAGCCAATTGGGACTACCCCAAGAGACCCAGTACTTC
TRBD1 | TRBJ2-2 | NA | TRBV2 | CASSERGQGRRPFTNTGELFF | TGTGCCAGCAGTGAAAGGGGACAGGGGCGAAGACCATTTACGAACACCGGGGAGCTGTTTTTT
NA | TRBJ2-5 | NA | TRBV30 | CAWSSQAPETQYF | TGTGCCTGGAGCTCTCAGGCCCCCGAGACCCAGTACTTC
TRBD1 | TRBJ1-1 | once | TRBV28 | CASSPADRGPTEAFF | TGTGCCAGCAGTCCAGCGGACAGGGGACCCACTGAAGCTTTCTTT
TRBD1 | TRBJ1-1 | NA | TRBV19 | CASSTPPDRVLDTEAFF | TGTGCCAGTAGTACCCCACCCGACAGGGTTTTGGACACTGAAGCTTTCTTT
NA | TRBJ2-1 | NA | TRBV2 | CASSAGPYNEQFF | TGTGCCAGCAGTGCCGGGCCCTACAATGAGCAGTTCTTC
TRBD1 | TRBJ2-3 | NA | TRBV29-1 | CSVEDPWTGDYKRTDTQYF | TGCAGCGTTGAAGATCCGTGGACAGGGGACTATAAACGCACAGATACGCAGTATTTT
NA | TRBJ2-2 | NA | TRBV7-8 | CASSDRRTSEGELFF | TGTGCCAGCAGCGACCGGAGGACCTCGGAAGGGGAGCTGTTTTTT
TRBD2 | TRBJ2-3 | NA | TRBV7-2 | CASSLTSGPATQYF | TGTGCCAGCAGCTTGACTAGCGGGCCCGCTACGCAGTATTTT
TRBD1 | TRBJ2-1 | NA | TRBV4-3 | CASSQDKDRVRFF | TGCGCCAGCAGCCAGGACAAGGACAGGGTGCGGTTCTTC
NA | TRBJ2-5 | NA | TRBV5-1 | CANSLVGWKETQYF | TGCGCCAACAGCTTGGTAGGCTGGAAAGAGACCCAGTACTTC
NA | TRBJ2-1 | NA | TRBV28 | CASSSMFSSYNEQFF | TGTGCCAGCAGCTCTATGTTCTCTTCCTACAATGAGCAGTTCTTC
NA | TRBJ1-5 | NA | TRBV19 | CASSMLGRYSNQPQHF | TGTGCCAGTAGTATGCTAGGGCGATATAGCAATCAGCCCCAGCATTTT
NA | TRBJ1-6 | NA | TRBV6-1 | CASSEVGRVNSPLHF | TGTGCCAGCAGTGAAGTTGGCAGAGTGAATTCACCCCTCCACTTT
NA | TRBJ2-5 | NA | TRBV7-9 | CASEQETQYF | TGTGCCAGCGAGCAAGAGACCCAGTACTTC
NA | TRBJ1-3 | NA | TRBV5-1 | CASSTRTGNTIYF | TGCGCCAGCAGCACACGGACTGGAAACACCATATATTTT
NA | TRBJ1-1 | NA | TRBV5-1 | CASSLGNRVAEAFF | TGCGCCAGCAGCTTGGGAAACAGGGTCGCTGAAGCTTTCTTT
TRBD1 | TRBJ1-5 | NA | TRBV16 | CASSQSTGGQPQHF | TGTGCCAGCAGCCAATCGACAGGGGGTCAGCCCCAGCATTTT
NA | TRBJ1-2 | NA | TRBV5-4 | CASSLFFGQTYGYTF | TGTGCCAGCAGCTTGTTTTTTGGACAGACCTATGGCTACACCTTC
NA | TRBJ2-7 | NA | TRBV11-2 | CASNAARAGGGYEQYF | TGTGCCAGCAACGCCGCGAGAGCGGGTGGGGGGTACGAGCAGTACTTC
TRBD2 | TRBJ2-1 | once | TRBV6-5 | CASSNRLADHNEQFF | TGTGCCAGCAGTAACCGACTAGCGGATCACAATGAGCAGTTCTTC